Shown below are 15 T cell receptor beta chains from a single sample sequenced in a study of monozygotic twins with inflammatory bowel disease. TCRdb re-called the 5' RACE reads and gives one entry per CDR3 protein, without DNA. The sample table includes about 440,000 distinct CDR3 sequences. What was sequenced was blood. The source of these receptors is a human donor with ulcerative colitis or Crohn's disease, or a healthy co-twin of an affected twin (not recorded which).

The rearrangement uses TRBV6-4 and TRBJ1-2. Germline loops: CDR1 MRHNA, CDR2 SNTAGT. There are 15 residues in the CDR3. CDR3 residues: CASSSSGGAGEGYTF.

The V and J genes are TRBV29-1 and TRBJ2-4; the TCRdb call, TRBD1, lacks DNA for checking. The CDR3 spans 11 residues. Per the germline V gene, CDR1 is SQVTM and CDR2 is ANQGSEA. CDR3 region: CSVTKGQGQYF.

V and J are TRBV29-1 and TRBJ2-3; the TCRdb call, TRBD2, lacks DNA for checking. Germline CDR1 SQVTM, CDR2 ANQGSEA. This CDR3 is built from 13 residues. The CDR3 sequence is CSVASGVTDTQYF.

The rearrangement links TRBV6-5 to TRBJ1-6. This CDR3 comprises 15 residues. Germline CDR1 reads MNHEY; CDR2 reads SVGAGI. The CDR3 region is CASSYRRTRNSPLHF.

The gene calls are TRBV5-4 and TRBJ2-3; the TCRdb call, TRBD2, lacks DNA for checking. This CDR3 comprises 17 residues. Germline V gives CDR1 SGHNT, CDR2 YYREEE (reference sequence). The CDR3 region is CASSLPGAGRSGDTQYF.

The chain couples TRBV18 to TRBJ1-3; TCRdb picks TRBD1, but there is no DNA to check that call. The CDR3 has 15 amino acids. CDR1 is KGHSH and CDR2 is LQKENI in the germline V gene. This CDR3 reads CASSPPQGLGNTIYF. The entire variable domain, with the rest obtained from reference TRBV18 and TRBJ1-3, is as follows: NAGVMQNPRHLVRRRGQEARLRCSPMKGHSHVYWYRQLPEEGLKFMVYLQKENIIDESGMPKERFSAEFPKEGPSILRIQQVVRGDSAAYFCASSPPQGLGNTIYFGEGSWLTVV.

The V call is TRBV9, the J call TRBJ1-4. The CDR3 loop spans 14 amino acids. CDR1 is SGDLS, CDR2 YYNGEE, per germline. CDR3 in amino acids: CASSPVGLGEKLFF.

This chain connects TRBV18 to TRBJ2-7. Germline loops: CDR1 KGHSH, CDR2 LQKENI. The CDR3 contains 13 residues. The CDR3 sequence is CASSPDRTYEQYF. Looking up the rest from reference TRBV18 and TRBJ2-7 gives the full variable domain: NAGVMQNPRHLVRRRGQEARLRCSPMKGHSHVYWYRQLPEEGLKFMVYLQKENIIDESGMPKERFSAEFPKEGPSILRIQQVVRGDSAAYFCASSPDRTYEQYFGPGTRLTVT.

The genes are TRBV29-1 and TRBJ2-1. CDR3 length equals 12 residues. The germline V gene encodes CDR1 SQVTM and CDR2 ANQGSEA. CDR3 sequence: CSVILLATEQFF.

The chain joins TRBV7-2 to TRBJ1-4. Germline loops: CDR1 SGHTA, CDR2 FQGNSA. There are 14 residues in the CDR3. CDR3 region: CASRKTALNEKLFF.

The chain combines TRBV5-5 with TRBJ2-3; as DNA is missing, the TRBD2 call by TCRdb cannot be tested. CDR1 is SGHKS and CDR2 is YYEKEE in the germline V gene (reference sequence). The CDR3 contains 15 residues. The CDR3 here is CASSPAGGQFHTQYF.

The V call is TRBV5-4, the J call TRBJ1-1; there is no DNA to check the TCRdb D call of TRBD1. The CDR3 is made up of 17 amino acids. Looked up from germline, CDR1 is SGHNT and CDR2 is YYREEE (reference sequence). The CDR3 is CASSLYKGEVMNTEAFF.

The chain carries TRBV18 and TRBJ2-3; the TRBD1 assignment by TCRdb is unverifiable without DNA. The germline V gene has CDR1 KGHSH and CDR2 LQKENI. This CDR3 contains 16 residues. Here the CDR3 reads CASSLGSTPGPDTQYF.

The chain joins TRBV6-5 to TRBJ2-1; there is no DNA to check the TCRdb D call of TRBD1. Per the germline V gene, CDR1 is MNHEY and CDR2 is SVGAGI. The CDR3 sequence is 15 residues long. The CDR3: CASSNGGGGYNEQFF.

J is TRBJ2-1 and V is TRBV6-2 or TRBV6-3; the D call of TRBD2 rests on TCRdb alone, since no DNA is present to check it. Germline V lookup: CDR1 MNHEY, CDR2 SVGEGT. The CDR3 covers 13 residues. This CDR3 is CASSWRRGNEQFF.